What follows describes a single T cell receptor beta chain. Sequenced by immunoSEQ multiplex PCR; TCRdb stores in-frame clones only, minus some. The table includes roughly 160,000 clones, 70% to 85% detected once. The data were taken from a study of blood T cell repertoires in COVID-19. The CDR3 runs 14 residues. CDR1 is MDHEN, CDR2 SYDVKM, per germline. Trimming shortened V by 3 bases and J by 1 base, and 7 bases separated the two germline ends. The V call is TRBV28, the J call TRBJ1-5; the D gene is possibly TRBD1 (5 bases). This TCR was recovered from a woman aged 70-85 years in a cohort exposed to, infected with or recovered from COVID-19 (not recorded which). The sequenced sample was PBMCs or T cells enriched from blood (not recorded which). CDR3 residues: CASSFGGSNQPQHF. CDR3 DNA sequence: TGTGCCAGCAGTTTTGGGGGGAGCAATCAGCCCCAGCATTTT.